Each of the 2 T cell receptor beta chains below was sequenced from the same sample in a study of T cells in localized non-small cell lung cancer. TCRdb keeps only in-frame clones here, not all; method: immunoSEQ multiplex PCR. The sample yields around 34,000 clones, roughly 93% seen once. Sequencing was performed on peripheral blood, taken before any cancer treatment. The receptors come from a female donor older than 55 with stage I lung adenocarcinoma.

This rearrangement joins TRBV11-1 to TRBJ2-1; 9 nucleotides align to TRBD2. Trimming at V came to 1 base and at J to 5 bases, leaving 6 bases not matched to a gene. Germline values: CDR1 SGHAT, CDR2 FQDESV (reference sequence). The CDR3 sequence is 16 residues long. The CDR3 reads CASSLVVLAGNNEQFF. CDR3 bases: TGTGCCAGCAGCTTAGTTGTTCTAGCGGGGAACAATGAGCAGTTCTTC.

The chain carries TRBV10-1 and TRBJ2-3; D perhaps matches TRBD1 (5 bases). The CDR3 length is 14 residues. Germline V lookup: CDR1 WNHNN, CDR2 SYGVQD (reference sequence). The germline V and J ends were trimmed by 8 bases and 3 bases, with 15 bases remaining between them. DNA of the CDR3: TGCGCCAGCCAGGGTCAAGGGTGGACAGATACGCAGTATTTT. It specifies CASQGQGWTDTQYF.